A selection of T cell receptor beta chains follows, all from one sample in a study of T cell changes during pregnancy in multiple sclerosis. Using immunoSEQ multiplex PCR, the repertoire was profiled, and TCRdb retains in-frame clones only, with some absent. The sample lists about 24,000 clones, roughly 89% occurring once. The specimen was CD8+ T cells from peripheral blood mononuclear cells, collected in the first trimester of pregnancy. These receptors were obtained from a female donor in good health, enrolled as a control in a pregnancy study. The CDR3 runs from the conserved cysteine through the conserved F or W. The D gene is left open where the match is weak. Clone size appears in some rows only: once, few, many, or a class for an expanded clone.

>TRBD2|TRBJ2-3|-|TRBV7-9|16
CASSGLAGTSTDTQYF
TGTGCCAGCAGCGGACTAGCGGGGACTAGCACAGATACGCAGTATTTT
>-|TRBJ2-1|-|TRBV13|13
CASSLGGKNEQFF
TGTGCCAGCAGCTTAGGTGGCAAGAATGAGCAGTTCTTC
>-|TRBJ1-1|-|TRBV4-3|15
CASSQGIQGGTEAFF
TGCGCCAGCAGCCAAGGGATACAGGGTGGAACTGAAGCTTTCTTT
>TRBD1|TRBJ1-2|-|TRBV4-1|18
CASSQDWDRTGGFDGYTF
TGCGCCAGCAGCCAAGATTGGGATAGGACAGGGGGATTTGATGGCTACACCTTC
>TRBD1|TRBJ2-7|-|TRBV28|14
CASSFGQGGYEQYF
TGTGCCAGCAGCTTCGGACAGGGTGGTTACGAGCAGTACTTC
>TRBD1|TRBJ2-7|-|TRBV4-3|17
CASSQSAMTGRTYEQYF
TGCGCCAGCAGCCAGAGCGCCATGACAGGGCGGACCTACGAGCAGTACTTC
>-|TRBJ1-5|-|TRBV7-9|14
CASSLGAADQPQHF
TGTGCCAGCAGCTTAGGGGCAGCGGATCAGCCCCAGCATTTT
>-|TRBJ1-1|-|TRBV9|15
CASSRGAGADTEAFF
TGTGCCAGCTCACGCGGGGCCGGGGCGGACACTGAAGCTTTCTTT
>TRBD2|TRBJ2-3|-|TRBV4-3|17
CASSQDLGGGVEDTQYF
TGCGCCAGCAGCCAAGATTTGGGCGGGGGGGTAGAAGATACGCAGTATTTT
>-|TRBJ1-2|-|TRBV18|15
CASSPGQHLVYGYTF
TGTGCCAGCTCACCTGGGCAGCATTTAGTTTATGGCTACACCTTC
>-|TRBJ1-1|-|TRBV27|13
CASSLGEDTEAFF
TGTGCCAGCAGTCTCGGAGAAGACACTGAAGCTTTCTTT
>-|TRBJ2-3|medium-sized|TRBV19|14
CASSNSLEADTQYF
TGTGCCAGTAGTAATAGTTTAGAGGCAGATACGCAGTATTTT
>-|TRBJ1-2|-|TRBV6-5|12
CASTGGNYGYTF
TGTGCCAGCACGGGGGGAAACTATGGCTACACCTTC
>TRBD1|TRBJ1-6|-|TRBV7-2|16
CASSLDRQGADSPLHF
TGTGCCAGCAGCTTAGATAGGCAGGGGGCGGACTCACCCCTCCACTTT
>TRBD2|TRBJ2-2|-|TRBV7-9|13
CASSRAGTGELFF
TGTGCCAGCAGCCGAGCGGGGACCGGGGAGCTGTTTTTT
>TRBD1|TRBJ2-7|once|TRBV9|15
CASSGGTGGSYEQYF
TGTGCCAGCAGCGGTGGGACAGGGGGTTCCTACGAGCAGTACTTC
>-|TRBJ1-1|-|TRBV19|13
CASGPDMNTEAFF
TGTGCCAGTGGTCCAGATATGAACACTGAAGCTTTCTTT
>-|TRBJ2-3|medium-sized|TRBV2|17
CASFGRLPHAGTDTQYF
TGTGCCAGCTTTGGGCGATTGCCCCACGCTGGCACAGATACGCAGTATTTT
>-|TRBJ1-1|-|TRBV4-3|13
CASSPVSGRGAFF
TGCGCCAGCAGCCCCGTGTCAGGCCGGGGAGCTTTCTTT
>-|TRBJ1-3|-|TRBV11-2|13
CASSLIRENTIYF
TGTGCCAGCAGCCTTATTAGAGAAAACACCATATATTTT
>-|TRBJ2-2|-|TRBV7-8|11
CASSPYLELFF
TGTGCCAGCAGCCCCTACCTGGAGCTGTTTTTT
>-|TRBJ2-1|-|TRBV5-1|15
CASSLSYGGNNEQFF
TGCGCCAGCAGCTTATCTTATGGGGGGAACAATGAGCAGTTCTTC
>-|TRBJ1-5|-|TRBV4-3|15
CASSQDPGGNQPQHF
TGCGCCAGCAGCCAAGATCCGGGGGGCAATCAGCCCCAGCATTTT
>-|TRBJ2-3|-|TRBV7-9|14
CASSPSPSTDTQYF
TGTGCCAGCAGCCCTTCCCCTAGCACAGATACGCAGTATTTT
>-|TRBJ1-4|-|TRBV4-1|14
CASSQDSGEEKLFF
TGCGCCAGCAGCCAAGATTCGGGGGAGGAAAAACTGTTTTTT
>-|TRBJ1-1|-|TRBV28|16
CASSTNFRGPNTEAFF
TGTGCCAGCAGTACCAACTTCAGGGGCCCGAACACTGAAGCTTTCTTT
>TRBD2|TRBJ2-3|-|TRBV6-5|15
CASSYGGGSTDTQYF
TGTGCCAGCAGTTATGGGGGGGGTAGCACAGATACGCAGTATTTT
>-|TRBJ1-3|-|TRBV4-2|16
CASSQDVAGAGNTIYF
TGTGCCAGCAGCCAAGACGTGGCCGGGGCTGGAAACACCATATATTTT
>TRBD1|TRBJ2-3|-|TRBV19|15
CASTYGTALADTQYF
TGTGCCAGCACGTATGGGACAGCCTTAGCAGATACGCAGTATTTT
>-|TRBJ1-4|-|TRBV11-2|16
CASSPDPGVTNEKLFF
TGTGCCAGCAGTCCAGATCCAGGGGTTACTAATGAAAAACTGTTTTTT
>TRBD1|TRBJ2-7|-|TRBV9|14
CASSPRDRNFEQYF
TGTGCCAGCAGCCCCAGGGACAGGAATTTCGAGCAGTACTTC
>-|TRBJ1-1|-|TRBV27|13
CASSLNLNTEAFF
TGTGCCAGCAGTCTCAACTTGAACACTGAAGCTTTCTTT
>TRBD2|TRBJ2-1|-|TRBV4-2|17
CASSQDGPGGPSNEQFF
TGTGCCAGCAGCCAAGACGGTCCGGGGGGGCCGAGCAATGAGCAGTTCTTC
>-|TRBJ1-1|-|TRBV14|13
CASSPGQYTEAFF
TGTGCCAGCAGCCCTGGGCAGTACACTGAAGCTTTCTTT
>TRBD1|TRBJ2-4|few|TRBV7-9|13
CASSPEDRPIQYF
TGTGCCAGCAGCCCCGAGGACAGGCCCATTCAGTACTTC
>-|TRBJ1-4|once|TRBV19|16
CASSMPQGRPNEKLFF
TGTGCCAGTAGTATGCCCCAGGGTCGACCTAATGAAAAACTGTTTTTT
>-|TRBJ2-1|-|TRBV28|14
CASSSVEGVGEQFF
TGTGCCAGCAGTTCCGTAGAGGGAGTCGGTGAGCAGTTCTTC
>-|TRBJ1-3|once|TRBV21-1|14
CASSKGVPGNTIYF
TGTGCCAGCAGCAAAGGCGTCCCTGGAAACACCATATATTTT
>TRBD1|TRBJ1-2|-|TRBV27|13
CASSPDRGKGYTF
TGTGCCAGCAGTCCGGACAGGGGTAAGGGCTACACCTTC
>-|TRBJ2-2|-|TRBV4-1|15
CASTLGGEATGELFF
TGCGCCAGCACCTTAGGGGGGGAGGCCACCGGGGAGCTGTTTTTT
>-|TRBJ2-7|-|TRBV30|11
CAWTTGGEQYF
TGTGCCTGGACCACGGGTGGAGAGCAGTACTTC
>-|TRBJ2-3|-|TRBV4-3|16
CASGPSQDSTIDTQYF
TGCGCCAGCGGACCATCTCAGGACAGCACTATAGATACGCAGTATTTT
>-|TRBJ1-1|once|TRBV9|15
CASSVGGTAGNEAFF
TGTGCCAGCAGCGTAGGCGGGACCGCAGGGAATGAAGCTTTCTTT
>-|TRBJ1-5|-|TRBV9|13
CASSVHGNQPQHF
TGTGCCAGCAGCGTTCACGGGAATCAGCCCCAGCATTTT